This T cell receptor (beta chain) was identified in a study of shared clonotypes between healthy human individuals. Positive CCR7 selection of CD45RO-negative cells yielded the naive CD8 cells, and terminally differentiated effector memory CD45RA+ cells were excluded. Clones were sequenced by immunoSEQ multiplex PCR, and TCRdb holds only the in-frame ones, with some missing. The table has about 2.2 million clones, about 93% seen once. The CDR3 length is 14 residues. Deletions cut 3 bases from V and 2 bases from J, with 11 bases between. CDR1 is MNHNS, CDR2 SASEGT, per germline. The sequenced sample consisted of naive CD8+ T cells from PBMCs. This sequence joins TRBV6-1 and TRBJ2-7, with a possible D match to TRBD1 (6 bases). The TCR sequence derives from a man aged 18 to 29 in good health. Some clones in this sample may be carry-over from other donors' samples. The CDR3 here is CASSDGQTPYEQYF. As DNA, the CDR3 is TGTGCCAGCAGTGATGGACAGACCCCCTACGAGCAGTACTTC.